This T cell receptor beta chain originates from a study of blood T cell repertoires in COVID-19. Background on the study: The origin of the acute and convalescent COVID-19 samples was the United States, Italy and Spain.

Per the original data handling: From reference gene primer amplification, estimates of nucleated cell counts were derived. The assay was immunoSEQ multiplex PCR, and TCRdb's table has in-frame clones only and misses some. V, J and clone size are taken as reported in that table, and D and trimming were inferred from the DNA itself. The sample lists about 300,000 clones, 65% to 90% occurring once. Clinical history as reported by participants underpinned cohort assignment. Donors in Cohort 3 counted as recovered after two negative PCRs, clearance, or symptom resolution. V lost 6 bases to trimming and J lost 10 bases; unmatched junction nucleotides: 12. Per germline, CDR1 SGHRS and CDR2 YFSETQ. The CDR3 sequence is 15 residues long.

The sample comprised PBMCs or T cells enriched from blood (not recorded which). The TCR was taken from a young man who had recovered from COVID-19. This rearrangement joins TRBV5-1 to TRBJ2-1; 11 bases fit TRBD2. CDR3 residues: CASTTGSGGAWEQFF. The CDR3 DNA follows: TGCGCCAGCACCACCGGTAGCGGGGGGGCCTGGGAGCAGTTCTTC.